Shown below are 9 T cell receptor beta chains from a single sample sequenced in a study of CD8 T cells in Susac syndrome. RNA in amounts of roughly 0.5 to 1 ug was reverse transcribed with random hexamers. One entry per CDR3 protein results from TCRdb running MiXCR on the immunoSEQ multiplex PCR reads. The data contain under 350,000 distinct CDR3 sequences, just over 90% of them singletons. The source material was CD4+ T cells from PBMCs. The receptor source for this set is a human donor with multiple sclerosis.

CDR3 DNA: TGCGCCGGGCGGGAGGGCTACGACACCGGGGAGCTGTTTTTT. Its protein is CAGREGYDTGELFF. This chain joins TRBV10-2 and TRBJ2-2; 9 nucleotides align to TRBD2. Germline V gene data show CDR1 as WSHSY and CDR2 as SAAADI. CDR3 length: 14 residues. The junction had 7 bases not matched to a gene; V was cut back by 11 bases and J by 3 bases.

V gene TRBV7-8 combines with J gene TRBJ2-2; D is uncertain. Trimming left V 4 bases short and J 0 bases short, with 9 bases between. The V gene's germline CDR1 is SGHVS and CDR2 FQNEAQ. This CDR3 region has 15 residues. In nucleotides, the CDR3 is TGTGCCAGCAGCTCCTACGGACCGAACACCGGGGAGCTGTTTTTT. It yields the protein CASSSYGPNTGELFF.

The V call is TRBV24-1, the J call TRBJ1-1; 8 bases fit TRBD1. Trimming took 4 bases from V and 1 from J; bases not matched to a gene: 13. The germline CDR1 and CDR2 sequences are KGHDR and SFDVKD. The CDR3 spans 18 residues. Written as DNA, the CDR3 is TGTGCCACCAGTGAACTTCCCGCAGGGGGCCAAAGGAACACTGAAGCTTTCTTT. This gives the protein CATSELPAGGQRNTEAFF.

In its sample, this clonotype was seen once. The CDR3 spells CSVRDSGGANTEAFF. CDR3 DNA: TGCAGCGTGAGGGACTCAGGGGGCGCGAACACTGAAGCTTTCTTT. The chain recombines TRBV29-1 with TRBJ1-1; 8 bases agree with TRBD1. The CDR3 runs to 15 residues. The V and J ends lost 6 bases and 1 base, in that order; junction bases with no gene match: 10. CDR1 is SQVTM, CDR2 ANQGSEA, per germline.

The chain is built from TRBV25-1 and TRBJ1-1, with D perhaps matching TRBD1 (6 bases). V was pared by 1 base and J by 2 bases, with 11 bases between. Germline lookup yields CDR1 MGHDK and CDR2 SYGVNS. The CDR3 totals 15 residues. The CDR3: CASSESWGPNTEAFF. CDR3 in DNA: TGTGCCAGCAGTGAATCGTGGGGGCCTAACACTGAAGCTTTCTTT.

The rearrangement uses TRBV7-2 and TRBJ2-5; D remains unclear. The V gene's germline CDR1 is SGHTA and CDR2 FQGNSA. Trimming cost V 5 bases and J 5 bases, with 12 bases left between them. The CDR3 totals 13 residues. As DNA, the CDR3 is TGTGCCAGCAGCGCAGGTGCCGGGGAGACCCAGTACTTC. It is translated as CASSAGAGETQYF. The full variable domain, completed using reference TRBV7-2 and TRBJ2-5, is GAGVSQSPSNKVTEKGKDVELRCDPISGHTALYWYRQSLGQGLEFLIYFQGNSAPDKSGLPSDRFSAERTGGSVSTLTIQRTQQEDSAVYLCASSAGAGETQYFGPGTRLLVL.

The J gene is TRBJ1-1, the V gene TRBV9; the D is unclear. The germline V gene has CDR1 SGDLS and CDR2 YYNGEE. The CDR3 is 14 residues long. V was pared by 0 bases and J by 5 bases, with 11 bases between. This CDR3 is CASSVGVEETEAFF. In DNA form, the CDR3 reads TGTGCCAGCAGCGTAGGGGTGGAGGAAACTGAAGCTTTCTTT.

The sample holds one count of this clonotype. The genes are TRBV7-3 and TRBJ2-2; D is ambiguous. V was trimmed by 4 bases and J by 8 bases, leaving 11 bases between them. In germline, CDR1 is SGHTA, CDR2 FQGTGA. The CDR3 length is 13 residues. The CDR3 DNA sequence: TGTGCCAGCAGCTCTTTTCCCAGGGGGGAGCTGTTTTTT. Residues: CASSSFPRGELFF.

The chain combines TRBV11-2 with TRBJ2-3, with 8 nucleotides matching TRBD2. Unmatched junction bases numbered 9, after V lost 6 bases and J lost 1 base. CDR1 is SGHAT and CDR2 is FQNNGV in the germline V gene. The CDR3 is 16 amino acids. The CDR3, as DNA: TGTGCCAGCAGTTATTTACTAGCGGACCGCACAGATACGCAGTATTTT. As protein: CASSYLLADRTDTQYF.